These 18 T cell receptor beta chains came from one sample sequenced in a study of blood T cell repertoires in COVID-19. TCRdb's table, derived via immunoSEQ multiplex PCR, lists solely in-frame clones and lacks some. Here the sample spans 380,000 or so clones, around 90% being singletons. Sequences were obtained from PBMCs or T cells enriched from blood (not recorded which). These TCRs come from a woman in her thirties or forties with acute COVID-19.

CDR3 sequence reads: CATSDRGTSGRQETQYF. The CDR3 DNA reads TGTGCCACCAGTGACCGCGGGACTAGCGGAAGACAAGAGACCCAGTACTTC. The gene calls are TRBV24-1 and TRBJ2-5; TRBD2 matches 11 bases. V lost 4 bases to trimming and J lost 2 bases; unmatched junction nucleotides: 8. This CDR3 comprises 17 residues. Germline CDR1 and CDR2: KGHDR and SFDVKD.

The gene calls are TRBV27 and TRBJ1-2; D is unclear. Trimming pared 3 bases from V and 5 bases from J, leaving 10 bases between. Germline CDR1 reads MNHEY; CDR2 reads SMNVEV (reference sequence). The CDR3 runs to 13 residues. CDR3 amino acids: CASSFRPGYGYTF. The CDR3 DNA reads TGTGCCAGCAGTTTCCGCCCGGGATATGGCTACACCTTC.

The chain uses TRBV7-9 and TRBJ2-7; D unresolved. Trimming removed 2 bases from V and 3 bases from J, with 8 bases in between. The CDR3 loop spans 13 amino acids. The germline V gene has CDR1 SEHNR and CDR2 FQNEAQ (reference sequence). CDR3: CASSLSAGYEQYF. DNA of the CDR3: TGTGCCAGCAGCTTATCCGCCGGCTACGAGCAGTACTTC.

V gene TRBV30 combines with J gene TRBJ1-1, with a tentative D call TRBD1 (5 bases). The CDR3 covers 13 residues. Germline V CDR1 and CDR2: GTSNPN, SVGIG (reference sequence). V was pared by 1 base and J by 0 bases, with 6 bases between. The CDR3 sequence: CAWSAQVNTEAFF. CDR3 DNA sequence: TGTGCCTGGAGTGCACAGGTGAACACTGAAGCTTTCTTT. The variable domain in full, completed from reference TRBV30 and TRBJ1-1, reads SQTIHQWPATLVQPVGSPLSLECTVEGTSNPNLYWYRQAAGRGLQLLFYSVGIGQISSEVPQNLSASRPQDRQFILSSKKLLLSDSGFYLCAWSAQVNTEAFFGQGTRLTVV.

The DNA of the CDR3 is TGCGCCAGCAGCTCAACCGGTCCGGGAGCGAGTCCTGGAAACACCATATATTTT. Translation gives CASSSTGPGASPGNTIYF. This sequence joins TRBV5-1 and TRBJ1-3; no firm D call. This CDR3 spans 18 amino acids. Germline V lookup: CDR1 SGHRS, CDR2 YFSETQ. With 3 bases removed from V and 2 bases from J, the gap between germline ends came to 21 bases.

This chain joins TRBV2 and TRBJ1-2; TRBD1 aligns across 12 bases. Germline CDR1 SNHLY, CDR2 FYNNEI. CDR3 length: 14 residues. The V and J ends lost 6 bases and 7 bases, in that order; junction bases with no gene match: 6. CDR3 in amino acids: CASSLGQGARGYTF. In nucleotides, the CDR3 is TGTGCCAGCAGCCTGGGACAGGGGGCGCGTGGCTACACCTTC.

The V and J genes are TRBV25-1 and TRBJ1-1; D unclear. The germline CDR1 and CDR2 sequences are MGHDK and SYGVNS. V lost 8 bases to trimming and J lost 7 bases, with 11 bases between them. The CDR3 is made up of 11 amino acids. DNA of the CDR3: TGTGCCAGCGACCGACGACTTGAAGCTTTCTTT. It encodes CASDRRLEAFF.

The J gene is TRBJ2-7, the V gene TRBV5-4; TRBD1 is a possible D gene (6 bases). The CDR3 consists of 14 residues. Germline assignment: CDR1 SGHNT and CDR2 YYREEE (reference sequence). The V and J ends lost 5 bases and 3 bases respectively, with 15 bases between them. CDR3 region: CASRGQGRDYEQYF. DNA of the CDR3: TGTGCCAGCAGGGGACAAGGTCGTGACTACGAGCAGTACTTC. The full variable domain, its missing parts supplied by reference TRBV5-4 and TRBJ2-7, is ETGVTQSPTHLIKTRGQQVTLRCSSQSGHNTVSWYQQALGQGPQFIFQYYREEENGRGNFPPRFSGLQFPNYSSELNVNALELDDSALYLCASRGQGRDYEQYFGPGTRLTVT.

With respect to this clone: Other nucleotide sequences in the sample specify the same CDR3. CDR3 bases: TGCGCCAGCAGCTTGGCCAGTCTGAACACTGAAGCTTTCTTT. Amino acid sequence: CASSLASLNTEAFF. The chain recombines TRBV5-1 with TRBJ1-1; D is ambiguous. The CDR3 sequence is 14 residues long. Germline CDR1 and CDR2: SGHRS and YFSETQ. Trimming removed 0 bases at V and 0 bases at J, with 6 bases between.

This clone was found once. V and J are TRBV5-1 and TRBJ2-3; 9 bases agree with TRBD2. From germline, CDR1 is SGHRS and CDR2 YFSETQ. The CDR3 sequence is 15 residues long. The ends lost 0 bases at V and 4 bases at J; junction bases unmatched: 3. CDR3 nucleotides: TGCGCCAGCAGCTTGGTCGGACTAGCGCCAGATACGCAGTATTTT. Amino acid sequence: CASSLVGLAPDTQYF.

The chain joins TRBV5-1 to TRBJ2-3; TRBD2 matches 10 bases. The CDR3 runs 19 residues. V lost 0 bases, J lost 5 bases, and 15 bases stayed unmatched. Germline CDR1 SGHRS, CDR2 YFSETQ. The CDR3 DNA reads TGCGCCAGCAGCTTGGGGGTCGCTAGCGGGGGAATGACATTAGATACGCAGTATTTT. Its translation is CASSLGVASGGMTLDTQYF.

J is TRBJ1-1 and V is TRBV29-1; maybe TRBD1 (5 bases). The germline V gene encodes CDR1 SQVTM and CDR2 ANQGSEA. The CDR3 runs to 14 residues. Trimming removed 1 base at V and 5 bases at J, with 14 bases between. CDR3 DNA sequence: TGCAGCGTTGAAGTGGGGGGGAAGGGGACTGAAGCTTTCTTT. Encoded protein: CSVEVGGKGTEAFF.

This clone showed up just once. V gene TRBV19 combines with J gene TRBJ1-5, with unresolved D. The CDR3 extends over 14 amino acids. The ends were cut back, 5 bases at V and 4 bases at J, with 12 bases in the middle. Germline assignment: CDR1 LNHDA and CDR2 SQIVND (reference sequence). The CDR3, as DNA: TGTGCCAGTAGTCTCTTGGCCGTTAATCAGCCCCAGCATTTT. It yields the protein CASSLLAVNQPQHF.

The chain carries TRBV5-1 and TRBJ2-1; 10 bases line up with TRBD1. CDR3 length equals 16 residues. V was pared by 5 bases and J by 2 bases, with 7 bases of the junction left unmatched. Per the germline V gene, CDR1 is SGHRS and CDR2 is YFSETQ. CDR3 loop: CASSSGTGATYNEQFF. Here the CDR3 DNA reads TGCGCCAGCAGTTCCGGGACAGGGGCTACCTACAATGAGCAGTTCTTC.

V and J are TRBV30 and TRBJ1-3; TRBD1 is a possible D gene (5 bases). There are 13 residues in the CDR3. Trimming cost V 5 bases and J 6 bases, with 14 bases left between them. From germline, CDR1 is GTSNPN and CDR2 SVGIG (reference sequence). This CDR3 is CAWETGVVNTIYF. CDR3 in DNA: TGTGCCTGGGAAACAGGTGTTGTAAACACCATATATTTT. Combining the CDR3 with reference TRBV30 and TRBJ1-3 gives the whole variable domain SQTIHQWPATLVQPVGSPLSLECTVEGTSNPNLYWYRQAAGRGLQLLFYSVGIGQISSEVPQNLSASRPQDRQFILSSKKLLLSDSGFYLCAWETGVVNTIYFGEGSWLTVV.

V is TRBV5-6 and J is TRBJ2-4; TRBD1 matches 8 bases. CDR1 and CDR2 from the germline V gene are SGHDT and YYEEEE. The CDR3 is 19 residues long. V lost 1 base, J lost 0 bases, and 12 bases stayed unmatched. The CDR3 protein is CASSLSPGQAVLAKNIQYF. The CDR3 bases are TGTGCCAGCAGCTTGTCCCCGGGACAGGCTGTGCTAGCCAAAAACATTCAGTACTTC.

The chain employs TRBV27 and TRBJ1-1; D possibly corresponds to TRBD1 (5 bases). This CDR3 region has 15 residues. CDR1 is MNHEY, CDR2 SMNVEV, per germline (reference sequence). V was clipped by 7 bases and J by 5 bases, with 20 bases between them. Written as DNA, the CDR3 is TGTGCCAGCATAGGGAGGGGCAGGGTATATACTGAAGCTTTCTTT. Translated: CASIGRGRVYTEAFF.

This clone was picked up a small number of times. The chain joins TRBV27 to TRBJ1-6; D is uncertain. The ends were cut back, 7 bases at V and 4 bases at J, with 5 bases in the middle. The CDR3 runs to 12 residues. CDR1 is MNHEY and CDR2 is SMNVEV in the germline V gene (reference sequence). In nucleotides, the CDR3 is TGTGCCAGCACCGGGTATAATTCACCCCTCCACTTT. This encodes CASTGYNSPLHF.